These T cell receptor beta chains were read from a single sample in a study of T-cell reconstitution after alpha-beta-depleted transplantation in children. TCRdb passed the PCR reads through MiXCR, listing each CDR3 protein once. The sample lists about 540,000 distinct CDR3 sequences, 15% to 20% occurring once. The material sequenced was PBMCs from the stem cell graft donor, taken from the stem cell graft. The receptors were gathered from a human donor who donated a stem cell graft to a child with acute lymphoblastic leukemia. The CDR3 runs from the conserved cysteine through the conserved F or W. A D gene is named only where the DNA matches it firmly. Size values are once, few and many counts, or a class for expanded clones, and some rows have none.

>TRBJ1-5|TRBD1|.|15|TRBV27
CASRRQGASNQPQHF
TGTGCCAGCAGAAGACAGGGGGCAAGCAATCAGCCCCAGCATTTT
>TRBJ2-7|TRBD1|.|16|TRBV27
CASSPVTGGFSYEQYF
TGTGCCAGCAGTCCTGTGACAGGGGGGTTTTCCTACGAGCAGTACTTC
>TRBJ2-1|TRBD2|.|15|TRBV12-3/TRBV12-4
CASSLFGGGKNEQFF
TGTGCCAGCAGTTTATTTGGGGGAGGGAAGAATGAGCAGTTCTTC
>TRBJ2-5|.|.|13|TRBV5-1
CASRGGAQETQYF
TGCGCCAGCAGAGGGGGGGCGCAGGAGACCCAGTACTTC
>TRBJ2-5|TRBD1|.|15|TRBV11-2
CASSRETGAQETQYF
TGTGCCAGCAGCCGTGAGACAGGGGCTCAAGAGACCCAGTACTTC
>TRBJ2-1|TRBD2|.|18|TRBV24-1
CATSDGVSGSVTYNEQFF
TGTGCCACCAGTGATGGGGTTAGCGGGAGTGTCACCTACAATGAGCAGTTCTTC
>TRBJ2-1|TRBD2|.|14|TRBV6-1
CASWGSGRIDEQFF
TGTGCCAGCTGGGGCAGCGGGAGAATCGATGAGCAGTTCTTC
>TRBJ2-1|TRBD2|few|17|TRBV18
CASSPSKGTNAHNEQFF
TGTGCCAGCTCACCATCTAAAGGGACTAATGCCCACAATGAGCAGTTCTTC
>TRBJ2-7|.|.|17|TRBV3-1
CASSGLPGHPSSYEQYF
TGTGCCAGCAGCGGACTTCCGGGACACCCGAGCTCCTACGAGCAGTACTTC
>TRBJ2-7|TRBD2|.|16|TRBV5-5
CASSLRLAGGRGEQYF
TGTGCCAGCAGCCTGAGACTAGCGGGAGGAAGAGGGGAGCAGTACTTC
>TRBJ2-5|TRBD2|few|15|TRBV20-1
CSASPTAGGGETQYF
TGCAGTGCTAGCCCTACAGCGGGAGGGGGGGAGACCCAGTACTTC
>TRBJ2-5|.|few|14|TRBV5-1
CASSLFGGVETQYF
TGCGCCAGCAGCTTGTTCGGGGGCGTGGAGACCCAGTACTTC
>TRBJ2-7|TRBD2|.|14|TRBV5-1
CASSLRAGTHEQYF
TGCGCCAGCAGCCTCCGAGCGGGAACCCACGAGCAGTACTTC
>TRBJ1-2|TRBD1|few|14|TRBV5-1
CASSETGGSNGYTF
TGCGCCAGCAGCGAGACAGGGGGATCGAATGGCTACACCTTC
>TRBJ1-1|.|.|14|TRBV4-1
CASSQERGFTEAFF
TGCGCCAGCAGCCAAGAGAGGGGTTTCACTGAAGCTTTCTTT
>TRBJ2-1|.|few|13|TRBV5-4
CATDGLLVNEQFF
TGTGCCACCGATGGGCTCCTAGTAAATGAGCAGTTCTTC
>TRBJ2-7|.|.|13|TRBV9
CASSYQTSYEQYF
TGTGCCAGCAGTTACCAGACTAGTTACGAGCAGTACTTC
>TRBJ2-7|TRBD1|.|15|TRBV30
CAWSVETGSSYEQYF
TGTGCCTGGAGTGTAGAGACAGGGAGCTCCTACGAGCAGTACTTC
>TRBJ1-3|.|few|17|TRBV29-1
CSVEALRGVSPGNTIYF
TGCAGCGTTGAGGCTTTGAGGGGCGTTTCCCCTGGAAACACCATATATTTT
>TRBJ2-7|.|few|14|TRBV6-5
CASSYESGTAEQYF
TGTGCCAGCAGTTACGAGTCAGGGACTGCCGAGCAGTACTTC
>TRBJ1-4|.|.|15|TRBV12-3/TRBV12-4
CASSLAAQNNEKLFF
TGTGCCAGCAGTTTAGCAGCCCAGAATAATGAAAAACTGTTTTTT
>TRBJ1-1|.|.|18|TRBV11-1
CASSLAMRGGRLNTEAFF
TGTGCCAGCAGCTTAGCTATGAGGGGAGGTAGATTGAACACTGAAGCTTTCTTT
>TRBJ2-1|.|few|17|TRBV21-1
CASSKARTSGNYNEQFF
TGTGCCAGCAGCAAAGCCAGGACTAGCGGGAACTACAATGAGCAGTTCTTC
>TRBJ2-2|.|.|16|TRBV5-1
CASSSQGGGNTGELFF
TGCGCCAGCAGCTCCCAGGGGGGCGGAAACACCGGGGAGCTGTTTTTT
>TRBJ2-2|.|.|19|TRBV11-2
CASSLSPDRPTLYTGELFF
TGTGCCAGCAGCTTAAGCCCCGACAGACCCACACTGTACACCGGGGAGCTGTTTTTT
>TRBJ2-6|TRBD1|.|18|TRBV10-1
CASTTTGTGGSGANVLTF
TGCGCCAGCACCACAACCGGGACAGGGGGCTCTGGGGCCAACGTCCTGACTTTC
>TRBJ1-6|.|few|17|TRBV13
CASSLGAESSYNSPLHF
TGTGCCAGCAGCTTAGGGGCCGAGAGCTCCTATAATTCACCCCTCCACTTT